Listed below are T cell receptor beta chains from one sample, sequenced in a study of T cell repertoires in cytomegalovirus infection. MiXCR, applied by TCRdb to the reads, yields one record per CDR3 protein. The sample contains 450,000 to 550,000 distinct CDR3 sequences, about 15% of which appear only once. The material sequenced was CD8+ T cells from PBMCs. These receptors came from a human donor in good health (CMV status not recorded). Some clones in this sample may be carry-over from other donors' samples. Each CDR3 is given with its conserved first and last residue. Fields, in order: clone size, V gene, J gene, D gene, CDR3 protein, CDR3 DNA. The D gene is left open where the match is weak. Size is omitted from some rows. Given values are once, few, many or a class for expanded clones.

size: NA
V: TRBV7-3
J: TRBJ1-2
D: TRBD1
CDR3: CASSPGTGDYGYNF
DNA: TGTGCCAGCAGCCCAGGGACAGGGGACTATGGCTACAACTTC

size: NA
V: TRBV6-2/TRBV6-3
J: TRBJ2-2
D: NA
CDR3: CASTTAGELFF
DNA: TGTGCCAGCACCACGGCCGGGGAGCTGTTTTTT

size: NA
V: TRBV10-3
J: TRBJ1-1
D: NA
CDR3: CAISNRNTEAFF
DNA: TGTGCCATCAGTAACAGGAACACTGAAGCTTTCTTT

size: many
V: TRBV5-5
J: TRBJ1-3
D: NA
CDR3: CASSLLPGFSKSSGNTIYF
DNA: TGTGCCAGCAGCTTGTTACCGGGGTTTTCCAAAAGCTCTGGAAACACCATATATTTT

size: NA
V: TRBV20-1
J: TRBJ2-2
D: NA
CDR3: CSARENTGELFF
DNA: TGCAGTGCTAGGGAAAACACCGGGGAGCTGTTTTTT

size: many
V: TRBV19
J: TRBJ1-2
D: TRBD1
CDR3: CASSDMTGGIFYGYTF
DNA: TGTGCCAGTAGCGACATGACAGGGGGCATCTTCTATGGCTACACCTTC

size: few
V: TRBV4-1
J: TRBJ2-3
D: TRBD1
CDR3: CASSQEGLTGSTDTQYF
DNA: TGCGCCAGCAGCCAAGAAGGTTTGACAGGGAGCACAGATACGCAGTATTTT

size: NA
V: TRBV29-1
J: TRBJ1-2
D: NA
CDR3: CSVDRDNPYGYTF
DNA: TGCAGCGTCGATCGGGACAACCCCTATGGCTACACCTTC

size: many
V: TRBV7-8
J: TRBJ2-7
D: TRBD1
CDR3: CASSLTTGHEQYF
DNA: TGTGCCAGCAGCTTAACGACAGGGCACGAGCAGTACTTC

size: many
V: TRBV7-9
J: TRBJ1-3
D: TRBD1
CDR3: CASSLWDRGSGNTIYF
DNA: TGTGCCAGCAGCTTATGGGACAGGGGCTCTGGAAACACCATATATTTT

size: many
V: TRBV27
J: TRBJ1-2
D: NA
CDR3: CASSLSVGGAYGYTF
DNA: TGTGCCAGCAGTTTGAGTGTAGGGGGAGCCTATGGCTACACCTTC

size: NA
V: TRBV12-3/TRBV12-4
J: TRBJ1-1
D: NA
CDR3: CASSVPGQSNTEAFF
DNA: TGTGCCAGCAGCGTACCGGGACAATCGAACACTGAAGCTTTCTTT

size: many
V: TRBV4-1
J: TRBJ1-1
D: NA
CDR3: CASSQAQPRANTEAFF
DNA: TGCGCCAGCAGCCAAGCACAACCCCGGGCGAACACTGAAGCTTTCTTT

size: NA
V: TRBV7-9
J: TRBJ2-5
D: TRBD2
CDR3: CASSFRLAETQYF
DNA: TGTGCCAGCAGCTTTAGACTAGCTGAGACCCAGTACTTC

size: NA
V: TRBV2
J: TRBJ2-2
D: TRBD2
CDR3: CASKASGLSGDTGELFF
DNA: TGTGCCAGCAAGGCTAGCGGGTTGTCAGGAGACACCGGGGAGCTGTTTTTT

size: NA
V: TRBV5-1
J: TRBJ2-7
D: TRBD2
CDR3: CASSLADGGDEQYF
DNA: TGCGCCAGCAGCTTGGCGGACGGGGGGGACGAGCAGTACTTC

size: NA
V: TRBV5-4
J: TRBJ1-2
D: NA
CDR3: CASSLVPPGGYTF
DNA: TGTGCCAGCAGCTTGGTTCCCCCGGGAGGCTACACCTTC

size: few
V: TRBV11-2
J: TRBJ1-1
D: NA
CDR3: CAGRRGLNTEAFF
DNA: TGTGCCGGCCGACGGGGCTTGAACACTGAAGCTTTCTTT

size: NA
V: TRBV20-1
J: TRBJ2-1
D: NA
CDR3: CSGEGLAKRYNEQFF
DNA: TGCAGTGGCGAGGGACTCGCAAAGCGTTACAATGAGCAGTTCTTC

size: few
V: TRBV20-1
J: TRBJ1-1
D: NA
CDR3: CSARDLEIDTEAFF
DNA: TGCAGTGCTAGAGATCTTGAAATCGACACTGAAGCTTTCTTT

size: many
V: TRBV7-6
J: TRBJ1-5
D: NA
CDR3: CASSLAKSQPQHF
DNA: TGTGCCAGCAGCTTAGCCAAGAGTCAGCCCCAGCATTTT

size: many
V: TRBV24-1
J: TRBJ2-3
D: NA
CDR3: CATSDPPTGTDTQYF
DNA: TGTGCCACCAGTGATCCCCCAACGGGCACAGATACGCAGTATTTT

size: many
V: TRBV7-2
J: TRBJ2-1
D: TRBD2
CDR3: CASSSGLAGDKPDNEQFF
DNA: TGTGCCAGCAGCTCGGGACTAGCGGGCGATAAGCCTGACAATGAGCAGTTCTTC

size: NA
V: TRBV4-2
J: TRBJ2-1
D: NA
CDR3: CASSQDRGGVAYNEQFF
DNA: TGTGCCAGCAGCCAAGATCGAGGCGGGGTAGCCTACAATGAGCAGTTCTTC

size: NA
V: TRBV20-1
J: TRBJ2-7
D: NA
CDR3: CSANPQGSYEQYF
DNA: TGCAGTGCTAACCCACAGGGATCCTACGAGCAGTACTTC

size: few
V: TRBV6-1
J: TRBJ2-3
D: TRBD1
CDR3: CASLRLWDRATDTQYF
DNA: TGTGCCAGCCTAAGGTTATGGGACAGGGCCACAGATACGCAGTATTTT

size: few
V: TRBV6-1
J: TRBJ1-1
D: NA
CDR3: CASSGAGGGNTEAFF
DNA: TGTGCCAGCAGTGGGGCGGGGGGCGGGAACACTGAAGCTTTCTTT

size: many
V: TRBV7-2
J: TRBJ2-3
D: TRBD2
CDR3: CASSPSILAVDSDTQYF
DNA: TGTGCCAGCAGCCCCTCCATCCTAGCGGTGGACTCAGATACGCAGTATTTT

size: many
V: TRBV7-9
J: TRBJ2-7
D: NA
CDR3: CASTRTITGDSAYEQYF
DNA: TGTGCCAGCACCCGGACAATAACAGGTGATAGCGCCTACGAGCAGTACTTC

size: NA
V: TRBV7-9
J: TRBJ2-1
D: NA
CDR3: CASSSIYPDYNEQFF
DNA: TGTGCCAGCAGCTCAATCTACCCAGACTACAATGAGCAGTTCTTC

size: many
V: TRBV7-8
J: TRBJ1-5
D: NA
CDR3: CASNREFNQPQHF
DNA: TGTGCCAGCAACAGGGAATTCAATCAGCCCCAGCATTTT

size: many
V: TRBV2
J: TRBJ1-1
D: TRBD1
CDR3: CASSEGQGNTEAFF
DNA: TGTGCCAGCAGTGAAGGACAGGGGAACACTGAAGCTTTCTTT

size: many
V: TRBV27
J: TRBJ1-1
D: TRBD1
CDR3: CASRDRANMNTEAFF
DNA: TGTGCCTCCCGGGACAGGGCTAACATGAACACTGAAGCTTTCTTT

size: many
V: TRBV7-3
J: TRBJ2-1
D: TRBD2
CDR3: CASSRGLADNEQFF
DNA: TGTGCCAGCAGCCGGGGACTAGCTGACAATGAGCAGTTCTTC

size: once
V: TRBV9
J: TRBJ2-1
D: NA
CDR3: CASSVGGGENEQFF
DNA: TGTGCCAGCAGCGTAGGTGGGGGAGAGAATGAGCAGTTCTTC

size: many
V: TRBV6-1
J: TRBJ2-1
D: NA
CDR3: CASTGTGLHEQFF
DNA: TGTGCCAGCACAGGAACGGGACTCCATGAGCAGTTCTTC

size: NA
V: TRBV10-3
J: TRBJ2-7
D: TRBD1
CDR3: CAISGPGQTYEQYF
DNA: TGTGCCATCAGTGGCCCGGGACAGACATACGAGCAGTACTTC

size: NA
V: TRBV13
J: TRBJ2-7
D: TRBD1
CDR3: CASSIQTGASAEQYF
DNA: TGTGCCAGCAGCATCCAGACAGGGGCCTCAGCGGAGCAGTACTTC

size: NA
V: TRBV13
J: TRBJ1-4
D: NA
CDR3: CASSFRTDKDEKLFF
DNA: TGTGCCAGCAGCTTTAGGACGGATAAAGACGAAAAACTGTTTTTT

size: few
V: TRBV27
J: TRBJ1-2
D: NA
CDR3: CASSPYPTAAYGYTF
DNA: TGTGCCAGCAGCCCTTACCCGACAGCAGCCTATGGCTACACCTTC

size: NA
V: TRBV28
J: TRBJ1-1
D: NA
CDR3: CASSSTTGSVWATEAFF
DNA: TGTGCCAGCAGTTCCACGACAGGTTCCGTTTGGGCGACTGAAGCTTTCTTT

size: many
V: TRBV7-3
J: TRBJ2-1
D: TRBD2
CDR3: CASSTSGSVYNEQFF
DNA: TGTGCCAGCAGCACTAGCGGGAGCGTTTACAATGAGCAGTTCTTC

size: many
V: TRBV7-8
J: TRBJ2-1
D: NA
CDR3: CASSSGRNEQFF
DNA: TGTGCCAGCAGCTCAGGTCGCAATGAGCAGTTCTTC

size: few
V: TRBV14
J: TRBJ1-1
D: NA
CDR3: CASSQVGQGLLNTEAFF
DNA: TGTGCCAGCAGCCAGGTCGGCCAGGGACTCTTGAACACTGAAGCTTTCTTT

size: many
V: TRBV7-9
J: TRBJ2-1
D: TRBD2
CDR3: CASSAPGGRLGNEQFF
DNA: TGTGCCAGCAGCGCCCCTGGCGGGAGGCTTGGGAATGAGCAGTTCTTC

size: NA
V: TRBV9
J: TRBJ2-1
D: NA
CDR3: CASSVVRSGEQFF
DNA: TGTGCCAGCAGCGTAGTTCGGTCAGGGGAGCAGTTCTTC

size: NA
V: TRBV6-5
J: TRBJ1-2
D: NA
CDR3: CASTRAGENDYGYTF
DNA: TGTGCCAGCACCAGAGCAGGGGAGAACGACTATGGCTACACCTTC

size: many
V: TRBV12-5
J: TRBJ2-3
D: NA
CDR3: CASGLLDPITDTQYF
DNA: TGTGCTAGTGGTTTGTTAGACCCGATAACAGATACGCAGTATTTT

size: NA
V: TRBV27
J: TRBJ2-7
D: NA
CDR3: CASSFIPSYEQYF
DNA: TGTGCCAGCAGTTTCATCCCTTCCTACGAGCAGTACTTC

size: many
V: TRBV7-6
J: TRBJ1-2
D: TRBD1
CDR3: CASSAGQRGAGYTF
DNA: TGTGCCAGCAGCGCGGGACAGCGAGGGGCAGGCTACACCTTC

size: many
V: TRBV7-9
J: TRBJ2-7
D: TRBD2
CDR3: CASSPPGPLAGVYEQYF
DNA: TGTGCCAGCAGCCCTCCGGGTCCACTAGCGGGGGTCTACGAGCAGTACTTC

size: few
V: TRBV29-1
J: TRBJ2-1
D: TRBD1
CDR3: CSVWTGRHNEQFF
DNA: TGCAGCGTGTGGACAGGGCGGCACAATGAGCAGTTCTTC

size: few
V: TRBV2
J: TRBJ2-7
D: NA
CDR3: CASSPFPYEQYF
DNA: TGTGCCAGCAGTCCCTTTCCATACGAGCAGTACTTC

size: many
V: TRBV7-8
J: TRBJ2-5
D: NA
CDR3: CASSVQETQYF
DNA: TGTGCCAGCAGCGTTCAGGAGACCCAGTACTTC

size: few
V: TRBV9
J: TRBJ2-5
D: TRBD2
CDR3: CASSVEAGGRETQYF
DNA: TGTGCCAGCAGCGTAGAAGCGGGGGGGCGAGAGACCCAGTACTTC

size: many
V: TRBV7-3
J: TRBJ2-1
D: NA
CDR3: CASSLGRSISYNEQFF
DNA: TGTGCCAGCAGCTTGGGACGGTCAATATCCTACAATGAGCAGTTCTTC

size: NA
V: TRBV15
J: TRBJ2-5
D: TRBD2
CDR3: CATSLGTSGRGTQYF
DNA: TGTGCCACCAGCCTAGGGACTAGCGGGAGAGGGACCCAGTACTTC

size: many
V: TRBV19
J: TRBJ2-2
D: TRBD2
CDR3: CASSVGTSWNTGELFF
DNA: TGTGCCAGTAGTGTGGGGACTAGTTGGAACACCGGGGAGCTGTTTTTT

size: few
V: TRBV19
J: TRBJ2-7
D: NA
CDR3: CASSLPGRRYEQYF
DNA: TGTGCCAGTAGTCTGCCGGGACGGCGCTACGAGCAGTACTTC